These 12 T cell receptor beta chains share one sample of origin, sequenced in a study of blood T cell repertoires in COVID-19. This table comes from immunoSEQ multiplex PCR, and its TCRdb copy is limited to in-frame clones, with some not included. The sample shows more than 70,000 clones, approximately 90% of them seen only once. The source material was peripheral blood. These receptors were collected from a man over 45 with acute or convalescent COVID-19.

The chain combines TRBV6-1 with TRBJ1-1; D is unclear. The V gene lost 3 bases and the J gene lost 8 bases, with 13 bases spanning the gap. Germline V gene lookup returns CDR1 MNHNS and CDR2 SASEGT. The CDR3 consists of 13 residues. CDR3 protein: CASSDRGLAEAFF. The CDR3 region has the DNA TGTGCCAGCAGTGACCGTGGGCTCGCCGAAGCTTTCTTT.

J is TRBJ1-1 and V is TRBV30, with 9 bases fitting TRBD1. The CDR3 runs to 14 residues. Trimming cost V 5 bases and J 4 bases; bases outside gene matches: 8. In germline, CDR1 is GTSNPN, CDR2 SVGIG (reference sequence). The CDR3, as DNA: TGTGCCTGGGGTCCGGGACAGGGCGCCACTGAAGCTTTCTTT. Its translation is CAWGPGQGATEAFF.

CDR3 nucleotides: TGTGCCAGCAGCTTAGGCAGAAACACCGGGGAGCTGTTTTTT. It specifies CASSLGRNTGELFF. The V gene is TRBV7-3, the J gene TRBJ2-2; D remains unclear. The CDR3 is made up of 14 amino acids. Germline loops: CDR1 SGHTA, CDR2 FQGTGA. Between the trimmed V and J ends, which lost 2 bases and 2 bases, there was a span of 6 bases.

The count of this clone is one. V is TRBV19 and J is TRBJ1-5, with 7 bases lining up with TRBD1. The V gene's germline CDR1 is LNHDA and CDR2 SQIVND (reference sequence). The CDR3 is 14 amino acids. The ends lost 6 bases at V and 5 bases at J; junction bases unmatched: 7. The CDR3 is CASRKQGNHQPQHF. In DNA, the CDR3 is TGTGCCAGTAGGAAACAGGGGAATCATCAGCCCCAGCATTTT.

This chain's CDR3 is CASSYRTGPGTEAFF. The CDR3, as DNA: TGTGCCAGCAGTTACCGAACAGGGCCAGGAACTGAAGCTTTCTTT. This chain uses TRBV6-5 with TRBJ1-1; tentatively, D is TRBD1 (6 bases). Germline V gene sequence: CDR1 MNHEY, CDR2 SVGAGI. The CDR3 is 15 amino acids. V lost 2 bases and J 5 bases, leaving 15 bases between the germline ends.

The chain joins TRBV2 to TRBJ1-4; D is perhaps TRBD1 (5 bases). The CDR3 totals 13 residues. The V gene's germline CDR1 is SNHLY and CDR2 FYNNEI. V was pared by 4 bases and J by 7 bases, with 10 bases between. In DNA form, the CDR3 reads TGTGCCAGCAGTGGGGGGGGAGTTGAAAAACTGTTTTTT. It is translated as CASSGGGVEKLFF.

V is TRBV5-1 and J is TRBJ1-5, with D possibly being TRBD1 (5 bases). CDR3 size: 14 residues. V dropped 4 bases and J dropped 2 bases, with 10 bases sitting between them. Germline V gene data show CDR1 as SGHRS and CDR2 as YFSETQ. DNA of the CDR3: TGCGCCAGCAGCGAAGGGGCAGGCAATCAGCCCCAGCATTTT. Residues: CASSEGAGNQPQHF.

V gene TRBV19 combines with J gene TRBJ1-2, with D perhaps matching TRBD1 (5 bases). This CDR3 contains 14 residues. In germline, CDR1 is LNHDA, CDR2 SQIVND (reference sequence). V dropped 5 bases and J dropped 5 bases, with 15 bases sitting between them. CDR3: CASSPLAGGYGYTF. In DNA, the CDR3 is TGTGCCAGTAGTCCCCTCGCGGGGGGGTATGGCTACACCTTC.

V usage is TRBV3-1 (or the pseudogene TRBV3-2) and J usage is TRBJ2-7; the match to TRBD1 covers 9 bases. Losses at the gene ends were 5 bases for V and 4 bases for J; bases not matched to a gene: 6. CDR3 size: 14 residues. Germline-derived CDR1 and CDR2 are LGHDT and YNNKEL (reference sequence). Here the CDR3 DNA reads TGTGCCAGCAGCGGGGGGACAGGGTTGTACGAGCAGTACTTC. As protein: CASSGGTGLYEQYF.

The genes are TRBV7-9 and TRBJ1-2, with D unclear. The CDR3 is 13 residues long. V lost 4 bases, J lost 6 bases, and 12 bases lay in between. CDR1 is SEHNR and CDR2 is FQNEAQ in the germline V gene (reference sequence). CDR3 DNA sequence: TGTGCCAGCAGCTCTACCTCATCGCATGGCTACACCTTC. Amino acids: CASSSTSSHGYTF.

The J gene is TRBJ1-1, the V gene TRBV6-5; 9 bases agree with TRBD1. This CDR3 region has 16 residues. Germline values: CDR1 MNHEY, CDR2 SVGAGI. The J segment lost 1 base and the V segment lost 0 bases, leaving 3 bases of the junction unmatched. For the CDR3, the DNA is TGTGCCAGCAGTTACTCCGGGACAGGGAGGAACACTGAAGCTTTCTTT. Its protein product is CASSYSGTGRNTEAFF.

The genes are TRBV28 and TRBJ2-7, with 8 nucleotides matching TRBD1. The CDR3 sequence is 19 residues long. V was clipped by 8 bases and J by 4 bases; unmatched bases: 25. Germline values: CDR1 MDHEN, CDR2 SYDVKM. CDR3 nucleotide sequence: TGTGCCAGCCGAACAGGGTACGAGGGTCGGCAGGGGGCGATTTACGAGCAGTACTTC. Residues: CASRTGYEGRQGAIYEQYF. Drawing the rest from reference TRBV28 and TRBJ2-7, the complete variable domain is DVKVTQSSRYLVKRTGEKVFLECVQDMDHENMFWYRQDPGLGLRLIYFSYDVKMKEKGDIPEGYSVSREKKERFSLILESASTNQTSMYLCASRTGYEGRQGAIYEQYFGPGTRLTVT.